The present T cell receptor (beta chain) was sequenced within a study of cytomegalovirus exposure and HLA in healthy donors. Broader study findings: CMV serostatus was the only immune exposure information that was available. Reportedly, fewer N-insertions than the approximately 610-donor mean appeared in an Asian-associated ancestry cluster in a later analysis. Most likely, a cluster of highly shared sequence variants arose as a sequencing artifact.

Comments on this clone: Its antigen is not identified.

In germline, CDR1 is SGHTA, CDR2 FQGTGA. The CDR3 runs to 16 residues. J gave up 4 bases and V 5 bases, and 8 bases lay outside the gene matches. The PCR contained 60 Vbeta and 13 Jbeta primers. Libraries were prepared by immunoSEQ multiplex PCR; TCRdb keeps only in-frame clonotypes and omits some of them. The sample comprises more than 95,000 clones, roughly 9% of which are singletons, and around 3% rests with the top ten. Unrecorded immune exposures were likely, despite nominal health at sampling. The sample comprised PBMCs. The receptor was derived from a young man in good health and CMV-seronegative. This chain links TRBV7-3 with TRBJ2-1; the match to TRBD2 covers 10 bases. The CDR3 here is CASSPLAGKPYNEQFF. In nucleotides, the CDR3 is TGTGCCAGCAGCCCACTAGCGGGAAAACCTTACAATGAGCAGTTCTTC.